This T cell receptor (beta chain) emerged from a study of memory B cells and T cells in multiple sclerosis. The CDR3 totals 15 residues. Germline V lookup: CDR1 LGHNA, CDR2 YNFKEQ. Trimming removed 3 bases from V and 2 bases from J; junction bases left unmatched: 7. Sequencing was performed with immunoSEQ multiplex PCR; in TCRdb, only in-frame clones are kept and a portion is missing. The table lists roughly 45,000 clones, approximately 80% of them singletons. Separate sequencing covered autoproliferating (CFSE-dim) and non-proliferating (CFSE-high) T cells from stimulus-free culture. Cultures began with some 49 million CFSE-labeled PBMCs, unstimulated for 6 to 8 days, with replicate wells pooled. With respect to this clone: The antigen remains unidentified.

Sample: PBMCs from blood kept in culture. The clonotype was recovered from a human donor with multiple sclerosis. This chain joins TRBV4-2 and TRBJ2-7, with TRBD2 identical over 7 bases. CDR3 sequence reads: CASSHPAGTTYEQYF. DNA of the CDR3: TGTGCCAGCAGCCACCCAGCGGGGACCACCTACGAGCAGTACTTC.